The subject of this entry is one T cell receptor (beta chain). This sample is part of a study of blood T cell repertoires in COVID-19. Study-level background: From the United States, Italy and Spain came samples of acute and convalescent COVID-19. The analysed material was cDNA or gDNA that came from T cells, B-cell-depleted T cells, or PBMCs.

Source study methods: Quantification of nucleated cells was approximated via reference gene primer amplification. Profiled with immunoSEQ multiplex PCR; TCRdb holds only in-frame clones, not every one. Clonal size and the V and J genes are those of that table, whereas D and trimming came from the DNA. The sample holds about 100,000 clones, more than 75% seen once. CDR1 is SGDLS and CDR2 is YYNGEE in the germline V gene. CDR3 size: 15 residues. J gave up 1 base and V 2 bases, and 4 bases lay outside the gene matches. The chain uses TRBV9 and TRBJ2-3, with 7 bases matching TRBD1. The TCR comes from a woman aged 30 to 39 with acute or convalescent COVID-19. Material for sequencing was peripheral blood. The CDR3 DNA sequence: TGTGCCAGCAGCGTCACAGGGGTGGGCACAGATACGCAGTATTTT. Translation gives CASSVTGVGTDTQYF.